The T cell receptor beta chain under discussion was sequenced for a study of blood T cell repertoires in COVID-19. Overall study: Sites in the United States, Italy and Spain provided acute and convalescent COVID-19 samples. PBMCs, B-cell-depleted T cells, or T cells were the source of the cDNA or gDNA that made up the material.

The assay was immunoSEQ multiplex PCR, and TCRdb's table has in-frame clones only and misses some. The repertoire consists of some 160,000 clones, with around 81% occurring once and the leading ten covering 5%. The V end was cut by 4 bases, the J end by 0 bases, with 16 bases between. CDR1 and CDR2 from the germline V gene are SGHNT and YYREEE (reference sequence). This CDR3 is built from 17 residues. This clone was detected only a few times. This chain links TRBV5-4 with TRBJ1-4; possible D gene TRBD1, 5 bases. The clonotype originates from a woman aged 50 to 60 with acute or convalescent COVID-19. Sequenced input: peripheral blood. The CDR3 sequence: CASSLKYRGSTNEKLFF. The CDR3 coding sequence is TGTGCCAGCAGCCTCAAGTACCGGGGGTCAACTAATGAAAAACTGTTTTTT.